This is a list of T cell receptor beta chains from one sample in a study of blood T cell repertoires in COVID-19. The repertoire was sequenced with immunoSEQ multiplex PCR; TCRdb's copy has only in-frame clones and lacks some. Of about 430,000 clones listed, 70% to 90% are singletons. The source material was PBMCs or T cells enriched from blood (not recorded which). Receptor source: a young woman who had been exposed to COVID-19. Both conserved end residues are part of each CDR3. A D gene is named only where the DNA matches it firmly. Clone size is stated in some rows and not others, as once, few, many or a class when expanded.

j_call: TRBJ2-1
v_call: TRBV10-1
d_call: NA
clone_size: NA
cdr3_nt: TGCGCCAGCAATCCGGCTACAGGGTTGGGGCCGAACCCTCGGCCCTACAATGAGCAGTTCTTC
cdr3_aa: CASNPATGLGPNPRPYNEQFF

j_call: TRBJ1-2
v_call: TRBV27
d_call: TRBD1
clone_size: once
cdr3_nt: TGTGCCAGCAAGTTATTGCAGGGACAGAATGGCTACACCTTC
cdr3_aa: CASKLLQGQNGYTF

j_call: TRBJ2-7
v_call: TRBV5-1
d_call: TRBD2
clone_size: once
cdr3_nt: TGCGCCAGCAGCTTGGGACCCGCCGGACTAGCGGGATACGAGCAGTACTTC
cdr3_aa: CASSLGPAGLAGYEQYF

j_call: TRBJ1-4
v_call: TRBV6-5
d_call: NA
clone_size: NA
cdr3_nt: TGTGCCAGCAGTACGTACAGGGAAGTAGGGGAAAAACTGTTTTTT
cdr3_aa: CASSTYREVGEKLFF

j_call: TRBJ2-1
v_call: TRBV28
d_call: TRBD2
clone_size: NA
cdr3_nt: TGTGCCAGCAGTCCCCGGGGGCTAGCGGGAGGGGAATCCTACAATGAGCAGTTCTTC
cdr3_aa: CASSPRGLAGGESYNEQFF

j_call: TRBJ2-7
v_call: TRBV15
d_call: NA
clone_size: NA
cdr3_nt: TGTGCCACCAGCAGACTCCAGATCGGGGGAGGATTTTACGAGCAGTACTTC
cdr3_aa: CATSRLQIGGGFYEQYF

j_call: TRBJ1-2
v_call: TRBV7-2
d_call: NA
clone_size: NA
cdr3_nt: TGTGCCAGCAGCTTAGTACAGGGATATGGCTACACCTTC
cdr3_aa: CASSLVQGYGYTF

j_call: TRBJ2-1
v_call: TRBV7-6
d_call: TRBD2
clone_size: NA
cdr3_nt: TGTGCCAGCAGCTTAGCGGGGACTAGCGGGAGGGGGGCCTACAATGAGCAGTTCTTC
cdr3_aa: CASSLAGTSGRGAYNEQFF

j_call: TRBJ1-2
v_call: TRBV6-1
d_call: NA
clone_size: NA
cdr3_nt: TGTGCCAGCAGTGCCGACAGCTATGGCTACACCTTC
cdr3_aa: CASSADSYGYTF

j_call: TRBJ1-2
v_call: TRBV2
d_call: NA
clone_size: NA
cdr3_nt: TGTGCCAGCAGTGGTCAGGGATTTTCAGATAAGAATGGCTACACCTTC
cdr3_aa: CASSGQGFSDKNGYTF

j_call: TRBJ2-1
v_call: TRBV28
d_call: TRBD1
clone_size: once
cdr3_nt: TGTGCCAGCAGTTTAGAGCAGGGGGCCTGGAATGAGCAGTTCTTC
cdr3_aa: CASSLEQGAWNEQFF

j_call: TRBJ2-7
v_call: TRBV30
d_call: TRBD1
clone_size: NA
cdr3_nt: TGTGCCTGGAGTGTAAGCCAGGGGGCCTACGAGCAGTACTTC
cdr3_aa: CAWSVSQGAYEQYF

j_call: TRBJ2-1
v_call: TRBV5-8
d_call: TRBD1
clone_size: NA
cdr3_nt: TGTGCCAGCAGCTCTGGGACAGGGGGCTGGTATGAGCAGTTCTTC
cdr3_aa: CASSSGTGGWYEQFF

j_call: TRBJ2-2
v_call: TRBV27
d_call: NA
clone_size: NA
cdr3_nt: TGTGCCAGCAGTCAGGGGTATACCGGGGAGCTGTTTTTT
cdr3_aa: CASSQGYTGELFF

j_call: TRBJ2-2
v_call: TRBV29-1
d_call: TRBD2
clone_size: NA
cdr3_nt: TGCAGCGTTAGAGGGACTAGTGGCGGCACCGGGGAGCTGTTTTTT
cdr3_aa: CSVRGTSGGTGELFF

j_call: TRBJ2-1
v_call: TRBV5-1
d_call: TRBD2
clone_size: NA
cdr3_nt: TGCGCCAGCAGCTTGGAGACTAGCCCAAACGATGAGCAGTTCTTC
cdr3_aa: CASSLETSPNDEQFF

j_call: TRBJ1-2
v_call: TRBV28
d_call: TRBD1
clone_size: NA
cdr3_nt: TGTGCCAGCAGTTTACAGGGGGCTGGTGGCTACACCTTC
cdr3_aa: CASSLQGAGGYTF

j_call: TRBJ2-5
v_call: TRBV28
d_call: NA
clone_size: NA
cdr3_nt: TGTGCCAGCAGTCGGTCCCAAGAGACCCAGTACTTC
cdr3_aa: CASSRSQETQYF

j_call: TRBJ1-2
v_call: TRBV2
d_call: TRBD1
clone_size: NA
cdr3_nt: TGTGCCAGCGGACAGGGATGGGGTAACTATGGCTACACCTTC
cdr3_aa: CASGQGWGNYGYTF

j_call: TRBJ2-1
v_call: TRBV19
d_call: TRBD2
clone_size: NA
cdr3_nt: TGTGCCAGTAGTATAGATAGCGGGGGAGGATACAATGAGCAGTTCTTC
cdr3_aa: CASSIDSGGGYNEQFF

j_call: TRBJ2-1
v_call: TRBV5-5
d_call: TRBD2
clone_size: once
cdr3_nt: TGTGCCAGCAGCTTTGGGACTAGCGCGTACAATGAGCAGTTCTTC
cdr3_aa: CASSFGTSAYNEQFF

j_call: TRBJ2-7
v_call: TRBV9
d_call: NA
clone_size: NA
cdr3_nt: TGTGCCAGCAGCGTTGGACAGACCTACGAGCAGTACTTC
cdr3_aa: CASSVGQTYEQYF

j_call: TRBJ2-3
v_call: TRBV24-1
d_call: TRBD2
clone_size: NA
cdr3_nt: TGTGCCACCAGTGATTCCTTCGGGATAGCGGGAGGTAGCACAGATACGCAGTATTTT
cdr3_aa: CATSDSFGIAGGSTDTQYF

j_call: TRBJ1-5
v_call: TRBV13
d_call: TRBD1
clone_size: NA
cdr3_nt: TGTGCCAGCAGCATGGGACAGTCCTTTAGTCAGCCCCAGCATTTT
cdr3_aa: CASSMGQSFSQPQHF

j_call: TRBJ2-1
v_call: TRBV7-3
d_call: TRBD1
clone_size: once
cdr3_nt: TGTGCCAGCAGCCCGAGGGACAGGTCTGGGAATGAGCAGTTCTTC
cdr3_aa: CASSPRDRSGNEQFF

j_call: TRBJ2-1
v_call: TRBV25-1
d_call: TRBD2
clone_size: NA
cdr3_nt: TGTGCCAGCAGTGCTAGCGGGGGGGCCTACAATGAGCAGTTCTTC
cdr3_aa: CASSASGGAYNEQFF

j_call: TRBJ1-1
v_call: TRBV9
d_call: NA
clone_size: NA
cdr3_nt: TGTGCCAGCAGCGTACTCGGTGATATGAACACTGAAGCTTTCTTT
cdr3_aa: CASSVLGDMNTEAFF

j_call: TRBJ2-1
v_call: TRBV10-3
d_call: NA
clone_size: NA
cdr3_nt: TGTGCCATCAGTGAGTCATCTCAGTACAATGAGCAGTTCTTC
cdr3_aa: CAISESSQYNEQFF

j_call: TRBJ2-1
v_call: TRBV6-1
d_call: TRBD2
clone_size: NA
cdr3_nt: TGTGCCAGCAGTGAAGAACAGGGGGTAGTACTAGCGGGGTACAATGAGCAGTTCTTC
cdr3_aa: CASSEEQGVVLAGYNEQFF

j_call: TRBJ2-3
v_call: TRBV19
d_call: NA
clone_size: NA
cdr3_nt: TGTGCCAGTAGTATTGTTGCGGTTACGGCGCATTCCACAGATACGCAGTATTTT
cdr3_aa: CASSIVAVTAHSTDTQYF

j_call: TRBJ2-3
v_call: TRBV27
d_call: NA
clone_size: NA
cdr3_nt: TGTGCCAGCAGAGCCAGGGCTAGAAGCACAGATACGCAGTATTTT
cdr3_aa: CASRARARSTDTQYF

j_call: TRBJ2-5
v_call: TRBV18
d_call: NA
clone_size: NA
cdr3_nt: TGTGCCAGCTCACCAGGGCTTCGAGAGACCCAGTACTTC
cdr3_aa: CASSPGLRETQYF

j_call: TRBJ1-1
v_call: TRBV5-4
d_call: NA
clone_size: few
cdr3_nt: TGTGCCAGCAGTCCCAGGGGATTTACTGAAGCTTTCTTT
cdr3_aa: CASSPRGFTEAFF

j_call: TRBJ1-1
v_call: TRBV27
d_call: NA
clone_size: NA
cdr3_nt: TGTGCCAGCAGCTTAAACATTCTCAACACTGAAGCTTTCTTT
cdr3_aa: CASSLNILNTEAFF

j_call: TRBJ2-7
v_call: TRBV21-1
d_call: NA
clone_size: NA
cdr3_nt: TGTGCCAGCAGCAAACCAGGTCCCGGTTCCTACGAGCAGTACTTC
cdr3_aa: CASSKPGPGSYEQYF

j_call: TRBJ1-2
v_call: TRBV19
d_call: TRBD1
clone_size: NA
cdr3_nt: TGTGCCAGTAGTGCTGGACAGGGGAACTATGGCTACACCTTC
cdr3_aa: CASSAGQGNYGYTF

j_call: TRBJ2-7
v_call: TRBV28
d_call: TRBD1
clone_size: NA
cdr3_nt: TGTGCCAGCAGAGGGACAGGGCGTTCCTACGAGCAGTACTTC
cdr3_aa: CASRGTGRSYEQYF

j_call: TRBJ2-7
v_call: TRBV29-1
d_call: TRBD1
clone_size: NA
cdr3_nt: TGCAGCGTGACCCCGGGACAGGGACTTTACGAGCAGTACTTC
cdr3_aa: CSVTPGQGLYEQYF

j_call: TRBJ1-1
v_call: TRBV7-2
d_call: NA
clone_size: NA
cdr3_nt: TGTGCCAGCAGCTTAGGGGGGGACTTCCCTAAGAACACTGAAGCTTTCTTT
cdr3_aa: CASSLGGDFPKNTEAFF

j_call: TRBJ2-7
v_call: TRBV29-1
d_call: TRBD2
clone_size: NA
cdr3_nt: TGCAGCTCCGGACTAGCGGACTTCTACGAGCAGTACTTC
cdr3_aa: CSSGLADFYEQYF

j_call: TRBJ2-3
v_call: TRBV15
d_call: TRBD2
clone_size: once
cdr3_nt: TGTGCCACCAGGAAAGAGCAGGTTGCGGGGGCAGATACGCAGTATTTT
cdr3_aa: CATRKEQVAGADTQYF

j_call: TRBJ2-2
v_call: TRBV4-2
d_call: TRBD2
clone_size: NA
cdr3_nt: TGTGCCAGCAGCCAAGAACCCGGGGGGTCCTTCAACACCGGGGAGCTGTTTTTT
cdr3_aa: CASSQEPGGSFNTGELFF

j_call: TRBJ2-5
v_call: TRBV30
d_call: TRBD2
clone_size: NA
cdr3_nt: TGTGCCTGGAGGGTTGGACTAGCGGGGGCCCGACGTTTACAAGAGACCCAGTACTTC
cdr3_aa: CAWRVGLAGARRLQETQYF

j_call: TRBJ1-3
v_call: TRBV20-1
d_call: NA
clone_size: NA
cdr3_nt: TGCAGTGCTAGTCCCCCCAGGGGCTCTGGAAACACCATATATTTT
cdr3_aa: CSASPPRGSGNTIYF

j_call: TRBJ1-5
v_call: TRBV7-6
d_call: TRBD1
clone_size: NA
cdr3_nt: TGTGCCAGCAGCCAGAACAGGGGACAGCCCCAGCATTTT
cdr3_aa: CASSQNRGQPQHF

j_call: TRBJ2-2
v_call: TRBV27
d_call: NA
clone_size: NA
cdr3_nt: TGTGCCAGCAGTCTCGCGAACACCGGGGAGCTGTTTTTT
cdr3_aa: CASSLANTGELFF

j_call: TRBJ1-4
v_call: TRBV28
d_call: NA
clone_size: NA
cdr3_nt: TGTGCCACCCAAACGGCGGGGGAAAAACTGTTTTTT
cdr3_aa: CATQTAGEKLFF

j_call: TRBJ1-5
v_call: TRBV27
d_call: TRBD1
clone_size: NA
cdr3_nt: TGTGCCAGCAGGGACAGGAGCAATCAGCCCCAGCATTTT
cdr3_aa: CASRDRSNQPQHF

j_call: TRBJ1-2
v_call: TRBV27
d_call: TRBD1
clone_size: few
cdr3_nt: TGTGCCAGCAGTCCGGGACAGACTTTCAACTATGGCTACACCTTC
cdr3_aa: CASSPGQTFNYGYTF

j_call: TRBJ2-2
v_call: TRBV6-4
d_call: NA
clone_size: few
cdr3_nt: TGTGCCAGCAGTGAAGAAACAGACACCGGGGAGCTGTTTTTT
cdr3_aa: CASSEETDTGELFF

j_call: TRBJ2-7
v_call: TRBV7-9
d_call: NA
clone_size: NA
cdr3_nt: TGTGCCAGCAGCTTAGGACAGGCAACCTACGAGCAGTACTTC
cdr3_aa: CASSLGQATYEQYF

j_call: TRBJ2-2
v_call: TRBV7-8
d_call: NA
clone_size: NA
cdr3_nt: TGTGCCAGCAGCTTACGGTTGACCGGGGAGCTGTTTTTT
cdr3_aa: CASSLRLTGELFF

j_call: TRBJ2-7
v_call: TRBV12-5
d_call: NA
clone_size: NA
cdr3_nt: TGTGCTAGGACTCCCGGTTGTTTTCCAACCTACGAGCAGTACTTC
cdr3_aa: CARTPGCFPTYEQYF

j_call: TRBJ2-1
v_call: TRBV6-5
d_call: TRBD1
clone_size: NA
cdr3_nt: TGTGCCAATAGGGACAGGTGGAACAATGAGCAGTTCTTC
cdr3_aa: CANRDRWNNEQFF

j_call: TRBJ2-3
v_call: TRBV6-5
d_call: TRBD2
clone_size: NA
cdr3_nt: TGTGCCAGCAGCAAAGCGGGGGGGATATATACGCAGTATTTT
cdr3_aa: CASSKAGGIYTQYF